Presented here are 19 T cell receptor beta chains from one specimen sequenced in a study of CD8+CD57+ T cells in acquired aplastic anemia. TCR beta VDJ combinations and CDR3 sequences were profiled from genomic DNA. TCRdb fed the reads into MiXCR, producing one record per CDR3 protein. The data contain around 190,000 distinct CDR3 sequences, about 53% of them singletons. The material sequenced was sorted CD4+, CD8+, or CD8+CD57+ T cells (not recorded which) from PBMCs. These receptors all stem from a human donor in good health, serving as a control.

At least ten counts were recorded for this clonotype. V gene TRBV20-1 combines with J gene TRBJ1-5; D might be TRBD1 (6 bases). This CDR3 has 13 amino acids. Germline V gene sequence: CDR1 DFQATT, CDR2 SNEGSKA (reference sequence). V was pared by 3 bases and J by 2 bases, with 8 bases between. CDR3 coding DNA: TGCAGTGCTAGCGGGGGCCGCAATCAGCCCCAGCATTTT. The encoded protein is CSASGGRNQPQHF.

V gene TRBV7-3 combines with J gene TRBJ1-1; D might be TRBD1 (6 bases). This CDR3 has 14 amino acids. Germline values: CDR1 SGHTA, CDR2 FQGTGA. With 2 bases removed from V and 2 bases from J, the gap between germline ends came to 9 bases. For the CDR3, the DNA is TGTGCCAGCAGCTTATCGGGGGCCAACACTGAAGCTTTCTTT. Translation gives CASSLSGANTEAFF.

In its sample, this clonotype was seen many times. V and J are TRBV7-2 and TRBJ2-3; the D gene is possibly TRBD2 (6 bases). Germline V gives CDR1 SGHTA, CDR2 FQGNSA. CDR3 size: 14 residues. Trimming removed 2 bases from V and 4 bases from J, with 10 bases in between. The CDR3 sequence is CASSLRASADTQYF. In DNA, the CDR3 is TGTGCCAGCAGCTTAAGGGCTAGCGCAGATACGCAGTATTTT.

This clonotype was recorded many times. The CDR3 region has the DNA TGTGCCTCCTCGGGGAATTGGAATCAGCCCCAGCATTTT. This codes for CASSGNWNQPQHF. V usage is TRBV12-3 or TRBV12-4 and J usage is TRBJ1-5; D not resolved. This CDR3 region has 13 residues. V was cut by 11 bases and J by 4 bases, with 15 bases left in between.

The chain joins TRBV24-1 to TRBJ1-2; 7 nucleotides agree with TRBD1. V was pared by 3 bases and J by 4 bases, with 4 bases of the junction left unmatched. The CDR3 is 14 amino acids. Germline V gives CDR1 KGHDR, CDR2 SFDVKD. CDR3 protein: CATSDDRVSYGYTF. The DNA for the CDR3 is TGTGCCACCAGTGATGACAGGGTTAGCTATGGCTACACCTTC.

This clonotype occurred once. This chain joins TRBV20-1 and TRBJ1-2; 9 nucleotides agree with TRBD1. The CDR3 has 15 residues. V lost 2 bases, J lost 5 bases, and 9 bases stayed unmatched. Germline lookup yields CDR1 DFQATT and CDR2 SNEGSKA (reference sequence). Written as DNA, the CDR3 is TGCAGTGCTAGATCATCCGGGACAGGGTGGTATGGCTACACCTTC. This codes for CSARSSGTGWYGYTF.

This clonotype was found once. A much larger clonotype is one base distant, so this may be a read error. The chain has TRBV10-3 and TRBJ2-2; no clear D. Germline CDR1 is ENHRY and CDR2 is SYGVKD. The CDR3 runs to 15 residues. The CDR3 DNA follows: TGTGCCGTCAGTGAGGCACGGGCGGACACCGGGGAGCTGTTTTTT. Amino acids: CAVSEARADTGELFF.

The CDR3 protein is CASTIGKAYGYTF. The CDR3 nucleotides read TGTGCCAGTACGATAGGGAAGGCCTATGGCTACACCTTC. The chain uses TRBV19 and TRBJ1-2; the D is unclear. V was trimmed by 7 bases and J by 4 bases, leaving 13 bases between them. The length of the CDR3 is 13 residues. The V gene's germline CDR1 is LNHDA and CDR2 SQIVND (reference sequence).

V and J are TRBV29-1 and TRBJ1-1, with a tentative D call TRBD1 (5 bases). Trimming removed 2 bases at V and 8 bases at J, with 12 bases between. CDR3 length equals 12 residues. CDR1 and CDR2 from the germline V gene are SQVTM and ANQGSEA. The CDR3 reads CSVESRDGEAFF. In DNA form, the CDR3 reads TGCAGCGTTGAATCACGGGACGGGGAAGCTTTCTTT.

This clonotype was seen at least ten times. This rearrangement joins TRBV6-5 to TRBJ2-5; 11 bases are shared with TRBD2. CDR1 and CDR2 (germline): MNHEY, SVGAGI. The CDR3 consists of 14 residues. Losses at the gene ends were 10 bases for V and 6 bases for J; bases not matched to a gene: 10. The DNA for the CDR3 is TGTGCCACCGATAGCGGGGGGGCTAGGAAGACCCAGTACTTC. This translates into CATDSGGARKTQYF.

Many counts were recorded for this clonotype. This chain connects TRBV27 to TRBJ1-1; unclear D gene. Deletions cut 6 bases from V and 1 base from J, with 9 bases between. This CDR3 spans 13 amino acids. Germline V CDR1 and CDR2: MNHEY, SMNVEV (reference sequence). The CDR3 DNA sequence: TGTGCCAGCAGGCGGACGGGGAACACTGAAGCTTTCTTT. It codes for CASRRTGNTEAFF.

This clonotype was detected ten times or more. This chain connects TRBV9 to TRBJ1-4, with D tentatively TRBD1 (5 bases). Deletions cut 0 bases from V and 0 bases from J, with 15 bases between. The CDR3 totals 18 residues. The germline gives CDR1 SGDLS, CDR2 YYNGEE. The CDR3 region has the DNA TGTGCCAGCAGCGTAGGTCAAGCGGGGCTTGCAACTAATGAAAAACTGTTTTTT. Protein product: CASSVGQAGLATNEKLFF.

This clonotype showed up many times. The J gene is TRBJ2-3, the V gene TRBV6-5; D unresolved. This CDR3 is built from 15 residues. The V and J ends lost 5 bases and 0 bases respectively, with 12 bases between them. Germline CDR1 and CDR2: MNHEY and SVGAGI. The CDR3 DNA is TGTGCCAGCAGTCCGACCACTGCTAGCACAGATACGCAGTATTTT. Translating it yields CASSPTTASTDTQYF.

The chain employs TRBV7-2 and TRBJ2-2, with a tentative D call TRBD2 (5 bases). Germline V gene data show CDR1 as SGHTA and CDR2 as FQGNSA. The V gene lost 5 bases and the J gene lost 5 bases, with 15 bases spanning the gap. The CDR3 runs 15 residues. The CDR3 DNA is TGTGCCAGCAGCCCAACTAGAGGTTTTACCGGGGAGCTGTTTTTT. Translating it yields CASSPTRGFTGELFF.

This clonotype was detected many times. The CDR3 region has the DNA TGTGCCAGCAGCCGGGACAGGGTGGGCTACACCTTC. It specifies CASSRDRVGYTF. The chain couples TRBV14 to TRBJ1-2; 9 nucleotides agree with TRBD1. CDR3 length equals 12 residues. The ends lost 4 bases at V and 8 bases at J; junction bases unmatched: 2. Germline V gene lookup returns CDR1 SGHDN and CDR2 FVKESK.

In this sample, this clonotype turned up many times. This sequence joins TRBV20-1 and TRBJ1-2; TRBD1 matches at 8 bases. There are 14 residues in the CDR3. Germline values: CDR1 DFQATT, CDR2 SNEGSKA (reference sequence). The V gene end was trimmed by 6 bases and the J gene end by 4 bases; junction bases not matched to a gene: 10. CDR3 amino acids: CSATGQGLSYGYTF. Here the CDR3 DNA reads TGCAGTGCCACCGGACAGGGCTTAAGCTATGGCTACACCTTC.

The rearrangement links TRBV7-9 to TRBJ2-1, with D perhaps matching TRBD2 (7 bases). V lost 3 bases and J lost 4, with 13 bases in between. The CDR3 is made up of 15 amino acids. Germline V CDR1 and CDR2: SEHNR, FQNEAQ (reference sequence). The CDR3 region is CASSLRGGGYNEQFF. The DNA of the CDR3 is TGTGCCAGCAGCTTGAGAGGGGGGGGATACAATGAGCAGTTCTTC.

J is TRBJ1-4 and V is TRBV25-1; 8 bases align to TRBD1. Germline V gene lookup returns CDR1 MGHDK and CDR2 SYGVNS. The V and J ends lost 6 bases and 7 bases, in that order; junction bases with no gene match: 4. The length of the CDR3 is 13 residues. CDR3 amino acids: CASRTGAAEKLFF. The CDR3 DNA reads TGTGCCAGCAGGACAGGGGCGGCTGAAAAACTGTTTTTT.

The chain combines TRBV20-1 with TRBJ1-5; tentatively, D is TRBD1 (5 bases). The ends were cut back, 3 bases at V and 5 bases at J, with 11 bases in the middle. The CDR3 consists of 13 residues. Germline V gives CDR1 DFQATT, CDR2 SNEGSKA (reference sequence). CDR3 sequence (DNA): TGCAGTGCTAGCGTTGGGGCCCATCAGCCCCAGCATTTT. This gives the protein CSASVGAHQPQHF.